These 19 T cell receptor beta chains came from one sample sequenced in a study of OX40 agonist ivuxolimab in advanced cancers. The repertoire was sequenced with immunoSEQ multiplex PCR; TCRdb's copy has only in-frame clones and lacks some. The profile covers roughly 80,000 clones, with over 80% appearing a single time and around 0.88% taken by the ten largest. The sample here was CD4+ or CD8+ T cells sorted from blood, taken in a trial of the OX40 agonist ivuxolimab. Receptors originate from an adult with an advanced solid tumor such as melanoma, head and neck, liver or kidney cancer.

The chain joins TRBV7-2 to TRBJ1-2; TRBD1 matches at 7 bases. Germline assignment: CDR1 SGHTA and CDR2 FQGNSA. The CDR3 length is 13 residues. Germline trimming cut 6 bases from V and 6 bases from J; bases unmatched to any gene: 7. CDR3 sequence reads: CASSPQGSHGYTF. CDR3 coding DNA: TGTGCCAGCAGTCCACAGGGGAGTCATGGCTACACCTTC.

The chain is built from TRBV7-2 and TRBJ2-7; weak D call: TRBD1 (5 bases). CDR1 and CDR2 (germline): SGHTA, FQGNSA. The length of the CDR3 is 15 residues. With 3 bases removed from V and 0 bases from J, the gap between germline ends came to 12 bases. CDR3 protein: CASSFDRDLSYEQYF. CDR3 coding DNA: TGTGCCAGCAGCTTTGACAGAGACCTCTCCTACGAGCAGTACTTC.

The sample holds one count of this clone. This sequence joins TRBV18 and TRBJ2-5; no clear D gene. This CDR3 is built from 13 residues. Germline V CDR1 and CDR2: KGHSH, LQKENI. V gave up 0 bases and J gave up 4 bases, with 6 bases separating them. This CDR3 reads CASSPPSSETQYF. The DNA of the CDR3 is TGTGCCAGCTCACCACCCTCGTCAGAGACCCAGTACTTC.

This chain connects TRBV5-1 to TRBJ1-1; D gene unclear. Germline V gene data show CDR1 as SGHRS and CDR2 as YFSETQ. V was cut by 0 bases and J by 5 bases, with 14 bases left in between. The CDR3 totals 15 residues. CDR3 protein: CASSLEGLGDTEAFF. CDR3 bases: TGCGCCAGCAGCTTGGAAGGGCTGGGAGATACTGAAGCTTTCTTT.

The chain couples TRBV19 to TRBJ2-4, with D hard to call. The CDR3 is 14 residues long. CDR1 LNHDA and CDR2 SQIVND come from the germline V gene (reference sequence). V dropped 1 base and J dropped 3 bases, with 7 bases sitting between them. CDR3 DNA: TGTGCCAGTAGTATAGGGGTGGGCAAAAACATTCAGTACTTC. This translates into CASSIGVGKNIQYF.

The genes are TRBV15 and TRBJ1-2; no clear D. This CDR3 contains 16 residues. V lost 0 bases to trimming and J lost 1 base, with 12 bases between them. Germline V gives CDR1 LNHNV, CDR2 YYDKDF (reference sequence). CDR3 amino acids: CATSRDSGYGNYGYTF. The CDR3 DNA sequence: TGTGCCACCAGCAGAGATTCAGGTTATGGTAACTATGGCTACACCTTC.

J is TRBJ2-3 and V is TRBV6-1, with D perhaps TRBD2 (5 bases). The germline CDR1 and CDR2 sequences are MNHNS and SASEGT. V was clipped by 7 bases and J by 0 bases, with 11 bases between them. There are 14 residues in the CDR3. CDR3 amino acids: CASTTPGSTDTQYF. The CDR3 nucleotides read TGTGCCAGCACGACCCCGGGGAGCACAGATACGCAGTATTTT.

The J gene is TRBJ2-2, the V gene TRBV30; D tentatively fits TRBD1 or TRBD2 (6 bases each). Germline V gene lookup returns CDR1 GTSNPN and CDR2 SVGIG (reference sequence). Trimming removed 0 bases at V and 4 bases at J, with 18 bases between. The CDR3 has 17 residues. The CDR3 DNA sequence: TGTGCCTGGAGTGTAGGTACCGGGGGCCAGGTCACCGGGGAGCTGTTTTTT. Amino acids: CAWSVGTGGQVTGELFF.

V is TRBV7-3 and J is TRBJ2-3; D unclear. CDR3 length: 14 residues. CDR1 SGHTA and CDR2 FQGTGA come from the germline V gene. V was cut by 1 base and J by 4 bases, with 9 bases left in between. CDR3 coding DNA: TGTGCCAGCAGCTTAAATGGGCTAGCAGATACGCAGTATTTT. This codes for CASSLNGLADTQYF.

The V gene is TRBV18, the J gene TRBJ2-3; TRBD2 matches 11 bases. CDR1 and CDR2 from the germline V gene are KGHSH and LQKENI. J gave up 4 bases and V 3 bases, and 6 bases lay outside the gene matches. This CDR3 is 16 amino acids long. CDR3: CASSPPSGGRSDTQYF. DNA for the CDR3: TGTGCCAGCTCACCGCCTAGCGGGGGGAGATCAGATACGCAGTATTTT.

The chain combines TRBV11-1 with TRBJ1-3; TRBD1 agrees at 9 bases. V was pared by 5 bases and J by 10 bases, with 9 bases of the junction left unmatched. The CDR3 spans 14 residues. Germline V gives CDR1 SGHAT, CDR2 FQDESV (reference sequence). The CDR3 DNA sequence: TGTGCCAGCAGCCCTGGGACAGGGTGGAAGACCATATATTTT. It encodes CASSPGTGWKTIYF.

The rearrangement uses TRBV6-6 and TRBJ2-7; D perhaps matches TRBD1 (6 bases). The germline gives CDR1 MNHNY, CDR2 SVGAGI (reference sequence). The germline V and J ends were trimmed by 6 bases and 9 bases, with 12 bases remaining between them. The CDR3 totals 11 residues. The CDR3 DNA reads as TGTGCCAGCAGAGGACAGTCTGGGCAGTACTTC. This gives the protein CASRGQSGQYF.

The chain combines TRBV7-9 with TRBJ2-5; 13 bases are shared with TRBD2. Germline V gene lookup returns CDR1 SEHNR and CDR2 FQNEAQ (reference sequence). The J segment lost 3 bases and the V segment lost 5 bases, leaving 0 bases of the junction unmatched. CDR3 size: 14 residues. CDR3 in amino acids: CASSGLAGEETQYF. DNA of the CDR3: TGTGCCAGCAGCGGACTAGCGGGAGAAGAGACCCAGTACTTC.

J is TRBJ2-5 and V is TRBV2; D is unresolved. Trimming removed 7 bases from V and 3 bases from J, with 6 bases in between. This CDR3 has 11 residues. CDR1 and CDR2 (germline): SNHLY, FYNNEI. In DNA, the CDR3 is TGTGCCAGCACAGGCAAAGAGACCCAGTACTTC. Translated: CASTGKETQYF.

The gene calls are TRBV7-3 and TRBJ1-3, with D tentatively TRBD1 (6 bases). Germline-derived CDR1 and CDR2 are SGHTA and FQGTGA. The V gene lost 1 base and the J gene lost 8 bases, with 18 bases spanning the gap. The CDR3 has 16 residues. CDR3 sequence reads: CASSLIRGPGLHTIYF. DNA of the CDR3: TGTGCCAGCAGCTTAATTCGGGGGCCAGGCTTACACACCATATATTTT.

This chain uses TRBV6-1 with TRBJ2-1; tentative D call: TRBD2 (6 bases). This CDR3 has 13 residues. The ends were cut back, 5 bases at V and 7 bases at J, with 12 bases in the middle. The germline gives CDR1 MNHNS, CDR2 SASEGT. CDR3 coding DNA: TGTGCCAGCAGTCCGGGACTCCCTAATGAGCAGTTCTTC. This translates into CASSPGLPNEQFF.

The table lists this clone with a few counts. This rearrangement joins TRBV7-2 to TRBJ2-7; 9 bases agree with TRBD1. Germline CDR1 and CDR2: SGHTA and FQGNSA. The ends lost 5 bases at V and 6 bases at J; junction bases unmatched: 11. CDR3 length: 15 residues. CDR3 amino acids: CASSLRQGGRGEQYF. In nucleotides, the CDR3 is TGTGCCAGCAGCCTACGACAGGGGGGTAGAGGCGAGCAGTACTTC. Using reference TRBV7-2 and TRBJ2-7 for the parts outside the CDR3, the full variable domain is GAGVSQSPSNKVTEKGKDVELRCDPISGHTALYWYRQSLGQGLEFLIYFQGNSAPDKSGLPSDRFSAERTGGSVSTLTIQRTQQEDSAVYLCASSLRQGGRGEQYFGPGTRLTVT.

V usage is TRBV6-5 and J usage is TRBJ1-5, with no clear D. The length of the CDR3 is 14 residues. V lost 2 bases, J lost 7 bases, and 12 bases lay in between. Germline loops: CDR1 MNHEY, CDR2 SVGAGI. The CDR3 DNA reads as TGTGCCAGCAGTTACGGGCAGATGGGGCAGCCCCAGCATTTT. Its translation is CASSYGQMGQPQHF.

Turning to this clone: One end of the junction fails to match germline, which may point to a read error. The chain carries TRBV27 and TRBJ2-3; 7 bases are a match to TRBD2. The germline gives CDR1 MNHEY, CDR2 SMNVEV (reference sequence). There are 13 residues in the CDR3. In DNA, the CDR3 is TGTGCCGGCAGAGGGCAGGGAGGGGATACGCAGTATTTT. Its protein product is CAGRGQGGDTQYF.